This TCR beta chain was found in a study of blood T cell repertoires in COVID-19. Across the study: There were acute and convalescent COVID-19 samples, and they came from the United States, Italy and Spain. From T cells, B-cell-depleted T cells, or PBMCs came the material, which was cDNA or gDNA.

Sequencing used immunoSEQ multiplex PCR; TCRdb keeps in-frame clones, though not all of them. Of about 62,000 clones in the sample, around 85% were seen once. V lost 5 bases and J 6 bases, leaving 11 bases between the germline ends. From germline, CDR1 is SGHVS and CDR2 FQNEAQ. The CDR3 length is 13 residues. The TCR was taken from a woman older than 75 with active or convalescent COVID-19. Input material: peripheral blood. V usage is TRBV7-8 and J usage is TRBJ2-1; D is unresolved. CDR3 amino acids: CASSLARGNEQFF. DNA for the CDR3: TGTGCCAGCAGCCTGGCTAGAGGCAATGAGCAGTTCTTC.